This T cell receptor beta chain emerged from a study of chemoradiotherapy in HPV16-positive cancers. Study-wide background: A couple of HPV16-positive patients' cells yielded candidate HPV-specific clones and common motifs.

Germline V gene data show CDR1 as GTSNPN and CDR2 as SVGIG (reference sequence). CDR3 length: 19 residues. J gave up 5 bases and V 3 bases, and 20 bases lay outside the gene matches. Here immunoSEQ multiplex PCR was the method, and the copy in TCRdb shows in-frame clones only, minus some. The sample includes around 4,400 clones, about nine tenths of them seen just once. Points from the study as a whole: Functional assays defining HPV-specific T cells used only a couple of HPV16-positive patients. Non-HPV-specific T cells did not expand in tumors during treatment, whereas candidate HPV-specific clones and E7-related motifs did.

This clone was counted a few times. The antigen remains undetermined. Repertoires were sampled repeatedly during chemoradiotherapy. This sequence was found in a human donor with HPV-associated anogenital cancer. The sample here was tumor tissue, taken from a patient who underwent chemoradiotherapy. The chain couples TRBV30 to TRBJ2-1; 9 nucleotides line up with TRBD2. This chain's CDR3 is CAWSRQGGRAAGLDNEQFF. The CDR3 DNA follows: TGTGCCTGGAGCCGACAGGGCGGGAGGGCCGCGGGGTTAGACAATGAGCAGTTCTTC.